The source of this TCR beta chain is a study of T cell responses to AZD1222 COVID-19 vaccine. The CDR3 extends over 16 amino acids. Germline values: CDR1 LGHDT, CDR2 YNNKEL (reference sequence). After removal of 1 base from V and 3 bases from J, the junction contained 5 bases not matched to a gene. Regarding this clone: Its antigen is as yet unknown.

Profiling relied on immunoSEQ multiplex PCR, and the TCRdb table lists in-frame clones only, not all of them. The sample has 130,000 to 150,000 clones, roughly 90% seen once; the top ten hold 1.5% to 2%. Overall study results and limits: Spike-spanning, vaccine-associated CD4 TCRs were dominant at 160-218 and 743-854.

V is TRBV3-1 (or the pseudogene TRBV3-2) and J is TRBJ2-7, with TRBD2 matching over 11 bases. The sequence was obtained from an adult who received the AZD1222 COVID-19 vaccine. This specimen consisted of peripheral blood, obtained 28 days after the second AZD1222 dose. The CDR3 loop reads CASSQAKLAGVYEQYF. Here the CDR3 DNA reads TGTGCCAGCAGCCAAGCGAAACTAGCGGGGGTCTACGAGCAGTACTTC.